A selection of T cell receptor beta chains follows, all from one sample in a study of T-cell memory formation after mild COVID-19. TCRdb re-analysed the 5' RACE reads in MiXCR, keeping a single row per CDR3 protein. The repertoire has approximately 560,000 distinct CDR3 sequences, roughly 17% of them found once; the top ten carry roughly 8%. Material for sequencing was PBMCs or a T cell subset sorted from them (not recorded which). The receptors were gathered from an adult woman who had mild COVID-19 (a few samples of this study predate the infection). Cell type and time point are not known. CDR3s include the opening cysteine and the closing phenylalanine or tryptophan. D genes are given only for firm matches. Clone size is given for some rows only: seen once, a few or many times, or a class if the clone is expanded.

TRBJ2-1	TRBV19	NA	NA	TGTGCCAGTAGTATGTGGGCCTCGAGCTCCTACAATGAGCAGTTCTTC	CASSMWASSSYNEQFF
TRBJ1-1	TRBV7-8	NA	TRBD1	TGTGCCAGCAGCCCCCAGGGGGGCGCACCTGAAGCTTTCTTT	CASSPQGGAPEAFF
TRBJ2-1	TRBV9	few	TRBD2	TGTGCCAGCAGCGTAGGGCCGGCGGGGGGCCGGGGCAATGAGCAGTTCTTC	CASSVGPAGGRGNEQFF
TRBJ2-2	TRBV29-1	NA	TRBD2	TGCAGCGTCTGGGGAGCGGGAGTCCCGAACACCGGGGAGCTGTTTTTT	CSVWGAGVPNTGELFF
TRBJ1-1	TRBV5-1	few	NA	TGCGCCAGCAGCTTTCTTTATCGGGGTGACACTGAAGCTTTCTTT	CASSFLYRGDTEAFF
TRBJ2-6	TRBV5-1	NA	NA	TGCGCCAGCAGCTTGTTGCGAGATACCGAGGGGGCCAACGTCCTGACTTTC	CASSLLRDTEGANVLTF
TRBJ1-1	TRBV4-2	few	NA	TGTGCCAGCAGCGAACATGGGAACACTGAAGCTTTCTTT	CASSEHGNTEAFF
TRBJ2-7	TRBV11-2	NA	NA	TGTGCCAGCAGCTTAGCGCCGGCGGCACACGAGCAGTACTTC	CASSLAPAAHEQYF
TRBJ2-3	TRBV4-1	many	TRBD2	TGCGCCAGCAGCCAAGGCTTGGGCGGGGGGGCAGGAGATACGCAGTATTTT	CASSQGLGGGAGDTQYF
TRBJ1-5	TRBV24-1	NA	NA	TGTGCCACCAGCGGAGGGGCTCAGCCCCAGCATTTT	CATSGGAQPQHF
TRBJ2-5	TRBV6-2/TRBV6-3	few	NA	TGTGCCAGCAGTTATCCTCCCCAAGAGACCCAGTACTTC	CASSYPPQETQYF
TRBJ2-1	TRBV5-1	NA	NA	TGCGCCAGCAGCTTGGGAACGACACTAGCTTACAATGAGCAGTTCTTC	CASSLGTTLAYNEQFF
TRBJ2-7	TRBV29-1	NA	TRBD2	TGCAGCGTTGAAAAGGTCACGCGGGAGGGCCTCTACGAGCAGTACTTC	CSVEKVTREGLYEQYF
TRBJ2-1	TRBV7-9	NA	NA	TGTGCCAGCAGCTTAGAACAGGGACACAACTCCTACAATGAGCAGTTCTTC	CASSLEQGHNSYNEQFF
TRBJ2-5	TRBV14	NA	NA	TGTGCCAGCAGCCAAGTGAAGGGGCTAGAGACCCAGTACTTC	CASSQVKGLETQYF
TRBJ1-2	TRBV7-3	NA	NA	TGTGCCAGCAGCCGAGGGTATGGACAGCTGAACTTC	CASSRGYGQLNF
TRBJ2-2	TRBV11-3	few	NA	TGTGCCAGCAGCTTATACTTAGGCGGGGAGCTGTTTTTT	CASSLYLGGELFF
TRBJ1-2	TRBV25-1	many	TRBD1	TGTGCCAGCAGTCTTGACGACAGGGCGAACTATGGCTACACCTTC	CASSLDDRANYGYTF
TRBJ2-5	TRBV7-8	many	TRBD2	TGTGCCAGCATCCCCGCGGGAGTTGGTAGATGGGAGACCCAGTACTTC	CASIPAGVGRWETQYF
TRBJ1-4	TRBV11-2	many	TRBD1	TGTGCCAGCAGCTCCGCTGGGACAGGACGTGAAAAACTGTTTTTT	CASSSAGTGREKLFF
TRBJ2-1	TRBV7-2	NA	TRBD2	TGTGCCAGCAGCTTAGCGCGGGAGGGCTTTTACTACAATGAGCAGTTCTTC	CASSLAREGFYYNEQFF
TRBJ1-1	TRBV4-1	NA	TRBD1	TGCGCCAGCAGCCAGGGGGACAGTGAAGCTTTCTTT	CASSQGDSEAFF
TRBJ1-5	TRBV11-1	few	NA	TGTGCCAGCAGCGACGGACGTGGTCAGCCCCAGCATTTT	CASSDGRGQPQHF
TRBJ2-3	TRBV24-1	many	NA	TGTGCCACCAGTGATTTCACAGATACGCAGTATTTT	CATSDFTDTQYF
TRBJ1-1	TRBV7-2	many	TRBD1	TGTGCCAGCAGTAGGGACAGGGGGAACACTGAAGCTTTCTTT	CASSRDRGNTEAFF
TRBJ2-1	TRBV30	NA	NA	TGTGCCTGGAGCGTACAGCACAATGAGCAGTTCTTC	CAWSVQHNEQFF
TRBJ2-1	TRBV24-1	few	TRBD1	TGTGCCACCAGTGATCTCCGGGACAGCGCCTACAATGAGCAGTTCTTC	CATSDLRDSAYNEQFF
TRBJ2-2	TRBV12-3/TRBV12-4	many	TRBD2	TGTGCCAGCAGTTTCGGCGGGAGTTCGTCCGGGGAGCTGTTTTTT	CASSFGGSSSGELFF
TRBJ2-1	TRBV6-5	NA	TRBD1	TGTGCCAGCACCCGGGACAGGGGTGCTAACAATGAGCAGTTCTTC	CASTRDRGANNEQFF
TRBJ1-6	TRBV20-1	NA	NA	TGCAGTGCTAGAAAAGGCCAGGCAAGGTCACCCCTCCACTTT	CSARKGQARSPLHF
TRBJ1-1	TRBV15	once	NA	TGTGCCACCAGCCTCCAAGGCCTGAACACTGAAGCTTTCTTT	CATSLQGLNTEAFF
TRBJ2-6	TRBV15	few	NA	TGTGCCACCAGCAGAGATCGGTCCTCTGGGGCCAACGTCCTGACTTTC	CATSRDRSSGANVLTF
TRBJ2-1	TRBV20-1	NA	NA	TGCAGTGCTAGAGAAATGACCGGGACTCAGCAGTTCTTC	CSAREMTGTQQFF
TRBJ1-5	TRBV3-1	many	TRBD1	TGTGCCAGCAGCCAGACAGGGAATCAGCCCCAGCATTTT	CASSQTGNQPQHF
TRBJ2-7	TRBV7-2	NA	NA	TGTGCCAGCAGCCCCTCCGGACCTCAGCAGTACTTC	CASSPSGPQQYF
TRBJ2-2	TRBV9	NA	NA	TGTGCCAGCAGCGTAGAGTTTGGCACCAACACCGGGGAGCTGTTTTTT	CASSVEFGTNTGELFF
TRBJ2-7	TRBV12-3/TRBV12-4	few	TRBD2	TGTGCCAGCAGGGGGACTAGCGGGAGCTACGAGCAGTACTTC	CASRGTSGSYEQYF
TRBJ2-1	TRBV7-3	few	NA	TGTGCCAGCAGCTTCGGGCGGGATGAGCAGTTCTTC	CASSFGRDEQFF
TRBJ1-6	TRBV7-2	few	TRBD1	TGTGCCAGCAGACTCGACAGGGCATCCTATAATTCACCCCTCCACTTT	CASRLDRASYNSPLHF
TRBJ1-1	TRBV7-2	NA	NA	TGTGCCAGCAGCTTACAAAGCCTAGGGGCCACTGAAGCTTTCTTT	CASSLQSLGATEAFF